These 20 T cell receptor beta chains came from one sample sequenced in a study of CD8 T cells in ankylosing spondylitis. TCRdb redid the calling of the 5' RACE reads with MiXCR, one entry per CDR3 protein. This table has around 430,000 distinct CDR3 sequences, 17% appearing once. Study results and limitations: Blood of patients with ankylosing spondylitis appeared to be characterized by a TCR beta motif of several highly homologous variants.

Their antigens are not known. Specimen: blood, either unsorted or a sorted T cell fraction (not recorded which). Every receptor here comes from a male donor with ankylosing spondylitis.

The chain carries TRBV28 and TRBJ2-2, with unresolved D. This CDR3 has 15 amino acids. Trimming pared 7 bases from V and 1 base from J, leaving 13 bases between. Germline V lookup: CDR1 MDHEN, CDR2 SYDVKM. This CDR3 is CASKGPLRNTGELFF. DNA for the CDR3: TGTGCCAGCAAAGGTCCCCTCAGGAACACCGGGGAGCTGTTTTTT.

The chain carries TRBV7-3 and TRBJ2-3; a possible D gene is TRBD2 (5 bases). The ends were cut back, 4 bases at V and 2 bases at J, with 19 bases in the middle. This CDR3 contains 17 residues. Germline V CDR1 and CDR2: SGHTA, FQGTGA. The CDR3 is CASSSNPRGYFTDTQYF. The DNA of the CDR3 is TGTGCCAGCAGCTCCAACCCCCGGGGTTACTTCACAGATACGCAGTATTTT.

V gene TRBV6-2 or TRBV6-3 combines with J gene TRBJ1-4; D might be TRBD1 (5 bases). V dropped 6 bases and J dropped 8 bases, with 25 bases sitting between them. This CDR3 has 17 residues. The germline CDR1 and CDR2 sequences are MNHEY and SVGEGT. The CDR3 sequence is CASSPHGSSGVNEKLFF. For the CDR3, the DNA is TGTGCCAGCAGCCCACATGGATCATCGGGGGTGAACGAAAAACTGTTTTTT.

There are a few counts of this clonotype. The V gene is TRBV12-3 or TRBV12-4, the J gene TRBJ1-4; unclear D gene. CDR3 length: 14 residues. Trimming left V 6 bases short and J 2 bases short, with 10 bases between. CDR3 sequence (DNA): TGTGCCAGCAGGTTAAGTGGGACTAATGAAAAACTGTTTTTT. Amino acids: CASRLSGTNEKLFF.

This clonotype was counted once. The chain carries TRBV14 and TRBJ1-6; D may be TRBD1 (6 bases). The CDR3 length is 15 residues. Trimming shortened V by 4 bases and J by 6 bases, and 13 bases separated the two germline ends. Germline V gene lookup returns CDR1 SGHDN and CDR2 FVKESK. The CDR3 is CASSRVTGFNSPLHF. In nucleotides, the CDR3 is TGTGCCAGCAGCCGAGTGACAGGATTTAATTCACCCCTCCACTTT.

This CDR3 is CASGQGRSGANVLTF. In DNA, the CDR3 is TGTGCCAGCGGACAGGGACGCTCTGGGGCCAACGTCCTGACTTTC. The chain has TRBV3-1 and TRBJ2-6, with 8 bases identical to TRBD1. Trimming removed 8 bases from V and 0 bases from J; junction bases left unmatched: 3. Germline V gene sequence: CDR1 LGHDT, CDR2 YNNKEL (reference sequence). The CDR3 loop spans 15 amino acids.

This clonotype has more than one count but fewer than ten. This chain joins TRBV6-1 and TRBJ2-5; 7 bases line up with TRBD1. The CDR3 loop spans 15 amino acids. Trimming removed 5 bases from V and 1 base from J; junction bases left unmatched: 7. Germline CDR1 and CDR2: MNHNS and SASEGT. CDR3 residues: CASSPMRGLQETQYF. In DNA, the CDR3 is TGTGCCAGCAGTCCAATGAGGGGGCTCCAAGAGACCCAGTACTTC.

This sequence joins TRBV5-1 and TRBJ2-7; weak D call: TRBD2 (7 bases). Trimming removed 4 bases at V and 2 bases at J, with 13 bases between. There are 14 residues in the CDR3. Germline CDR1 is SGHRS and CDR2 is YFSETQ. This CDR3 is CASSEQGTTYEQYF. CDR3 nucleotide sequence: TGCGCCAGCAGCGAGCAGGGGACTACCTACGAGCAGTACTTC.

The chain carries TRBV5-1 and TRBJ2-5; D call uncertain. The V gene lost 0 bases and the J gene lost 5 bases, with 14 bases spanning the gap. Per the germline V gene, CDR1 is SGHRS and CDR2 is YFSETQ. The CDR3 extends over 15 amino acids. CDR3 sequence (DNA): TGCGCCAGCAGCTTGGGGCCGGTCGGTAGGGAGACCCAGTACTTC. It translates to CASSLGPVGRETQYF.

This clonotype was recorded many times. The chain recombines TRBV7-2 with TRBJ2-3, with 13 positions matching TRBD2. The J segment lost 3 bases and the V segment lost 4 bases, leaving 4 bases of the junction unmatched. CDR1 and CDR2 from the germline V gene are SGHTA and FQGNSA. This CDR3 is 16 amino acids long. The CDR3 loop is CASSSGTSGVTDTQYF. The DNA of the CDR3 is TGTGCCAGCAGCTCCGGGACTAGCGGGGTTACAGATACGCAGTATTTT.

The chain has TRBV6-2 or TRBV6-3 and TRBJ2-3; D is perhaps TRBD2 (6 bases). The CDR3 length is 15 residues. V lost 7 bases and J lost 0, with 14 bases in between. In germline, CDR1 is MNHEY, CDR2 SVGEGT. The chain's CDR3 is CASTGLYLSTDTQYF. In DNA, the CDR3 is TGTGCCAGCACCGGACTATACCTCAGCACAGATACGCAGTATTTT.

The J gene is TRBJ1-4, the V gene TRBV7-9, with D perhaps matching TRBD1 (5 bases). Germline V lookup: CDR1 SEHNR, CDR2 FQNEAQ (reference sequence). The CDR3 contains 14 residues. V was cut by 4 bases and J by 5 bases, with 11 bases left in between. The CDR3 reads CASSSGLDNEKLFF. The CDR3 nucleotides are TGTGCCAGCAGCTCAGGGTTGGACAATGAAAAACTGTTTTTT.

The chain couples TRBV7-9 to TRBJ2-1; 15 bases are shared with TRBD2. The CDR3 is made up of 17 amino acids. After removal of 0 bases from V and 8 bases from J, the junction contained 5 bases not matched to a gene. Germline V lookup: CDR1 SEHNR, CDR2 FQNEAQ (reference sequence). This CDR3 reads CASSLARTSGRAHEQFF. CDR3 nucleotide sequence: TGTGCCAGCAGCTTAGCCCGGACTAGCGGGAGGGCCCATGAGCAGTTCTTC.

This rearrangement joins TRBV29-1 to TRBJ2-1; D might be TRBD1 (6 bases). Trimming pared 7 bases from V and 3 bases from J, leaving 16 bases between. The CDR3 is 14 amino acids. Germline CDR1 reads SQVTM; CDR2 reads ANQGSEA. This CDR3 reads CSAPDGQHYNEQFF. The CDR3 nucleotides read TGCAGCGCCCCGGACGGACAGCACTACAATGAGCAGTTCTTC.

This clonotype was seen a few times. This sequence joins TRBV14 and TRBJ1-2; 7 bases match TRBD1. From germline, CDR1 is SGHDN and CDR2 FVKESK. CDR3 length: 14 residues. The V segment lost 3 bases and the J segment 5 bases; nucleotides outside the gene matches: 6. The chain's CDR3 is CASSQDRRQYGYTF. In nucleotides, the CDR3 is TGTGCCAGCAGCCAGGACAGGCGTCAATATGGCTACACCTTC.

The table lists this clonotype with a few counts. This chain connects TRBV3-1 to TRBJ1-2, with TRBD1 matching over 9 bases. The V gene's germline CDR1 is LGHDT and CDR2 YNNKEL (reference sequence). With 3 bases clipped from V and 3 bases from J, the junction kept 5 bases outside the gene matches. There are 15 residues in the CDR3. The DNA of the CDR3 is TGTGCCAGCAGCCACTGGGACAGGGTGGACTATGGCTACACCTTC. Translating it yields CASSHWDRVDYGYTF.

The chain combines TRBV3-1 with TRBJ1-4, with D hard to call. V lost 0 bases and J 0 bases, leaving 2 bases between the germline ends. From germline, CDR1 is LGHDT and CDR2 YNNKEL (reference sequence). There are 14 residues in the CDR3. The CDR3 loop reads CASSQDTTNEKLFF. The DNA for the CDR3 is TGTGCCAGCAGCCAAGATACAACTAATGAAAAACTGTTTTTT. Filled out from reference TRBV3-1 and TRBJ1-4, the complete variable domain reads DTAVSQTPKYLVTQMGNDKSIKCEQNLGHDTMYWYKQDSKKFLKIMFSYNNKELIINETVPNRFSPKSPDKAHLNLHINSLELGDSAVYFCASSQDTTNEKLFFGSGTQLSVL.

V usage is TRBV9 and J usage is TRBJ1-2; D uncertain. Per germline, CDR1 SGDLS and CDR2 YYNGEE. The germline V and J ends were trimmed by 0 bases and 4 bases, with 10 bases remaining between them. The CDR3 extends over 14 amino acids. The CDR3 nucleotides read TGTGCCAGCAGCGTAGGGCCCACGGTCTATGGCTACACCTTC. It encodes CASSVGPTVYGYTF.

The chain joins TRBV7-2 to TRBJ2-1, with D possibly being TRBD2 (6 bases). The CDR3 is made up of 14 amino acids. Germline-derived CDR1 and CDR2 are SGHTA and FQGNSA. Trimming shortened V by 2 bases and J by 7 bases, and 12 bases separated the two germline ends. The CDR3: CASSLSLARNEQFF. The CDR3 region has the DNA TGTGCCAGCAGCTTATCGCTAGCGCGAAATGAGCAGTTCTTC.

V and J are TRBV6-1 and TRBJ2-1; no reliable D call. The CDR3 contains 16 residues. CDR1 and CDR2 (germline): MNHNS, SASEGT. Between the trimmed V and J ends, which lost 8 bases and 1 base, there was a span of 18 bases. The CDR3 region is CASGGPSESSYNEQFF. In DNA form, the CDR3 reads TGTGCCAGCGGTGGGCCCAGCGAGAGTTCCTACAATGAGCAGTTCTTC.